This T cell receptor (beta chain) was sequenced in a study of T cell changes during pregnancy in multiple sclerosis. Assay: immunoSEQ multiplex PCR; the TCRdb copy retains only in-frame clones and omits some. The table lists 17,000 or so clones, about four fifths of them singletons. This clone is medium-sized by share. Germline-derived CDR1 and CDR2 are SGHRS and YFSETQ. V was clipped by 0 bases and J by 0 bases, with 19 bases between them. The CDR3 is made up of 18 amino acids. The chain combines TRBV5-1 with TRBJ2-7; D is possibly TRBD2 (6 bases). The input for sequencing was CD8+ T cells from peripheral blood mononuclear cells, taken in the third trimester of pregnancy. This receptor was obtained from a female donor in good health, enrolled as a control in a pregnancy study. The CDR3 is CASSLADPEGYGSYEQYF. The CDR3 coding sequence is TGCGCCAGCAGCTTGGCGGACCCGGAGGGATACGGCTCCTACGAGCAGTACTTC.